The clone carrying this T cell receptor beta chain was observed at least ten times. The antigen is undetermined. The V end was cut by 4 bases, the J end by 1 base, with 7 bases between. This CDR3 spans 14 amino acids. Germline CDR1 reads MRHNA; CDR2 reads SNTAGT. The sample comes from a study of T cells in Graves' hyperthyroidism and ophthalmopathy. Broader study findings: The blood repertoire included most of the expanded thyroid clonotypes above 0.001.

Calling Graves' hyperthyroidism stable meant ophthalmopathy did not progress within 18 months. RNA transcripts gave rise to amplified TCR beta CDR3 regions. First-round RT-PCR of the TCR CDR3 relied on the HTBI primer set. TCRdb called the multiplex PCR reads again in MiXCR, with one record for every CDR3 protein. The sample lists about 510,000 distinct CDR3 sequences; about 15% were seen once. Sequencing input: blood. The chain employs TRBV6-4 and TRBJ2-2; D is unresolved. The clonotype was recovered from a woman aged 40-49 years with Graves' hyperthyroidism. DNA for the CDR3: TGTGCCAGCAGTGTGCAGGAGAACACCGGGGAGCTGTTTTTT. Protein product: CASSVQENTGELFF.